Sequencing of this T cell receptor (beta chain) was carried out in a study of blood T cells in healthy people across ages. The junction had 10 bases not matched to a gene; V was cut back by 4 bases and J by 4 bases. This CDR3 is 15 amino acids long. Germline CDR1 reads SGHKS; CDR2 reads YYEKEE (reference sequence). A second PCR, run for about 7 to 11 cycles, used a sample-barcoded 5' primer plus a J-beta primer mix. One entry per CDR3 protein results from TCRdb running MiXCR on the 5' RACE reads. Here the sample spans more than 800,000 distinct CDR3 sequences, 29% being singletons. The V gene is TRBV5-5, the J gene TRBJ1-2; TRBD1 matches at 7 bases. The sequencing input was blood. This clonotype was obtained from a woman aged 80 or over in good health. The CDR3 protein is CASSQSGTAGYGYTF. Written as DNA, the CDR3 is TGTGCCAGCAGCCAATCCGGGACAGCCGGCTATGGCTACACCTTC.